This TCR beta chain emerged from a study of cytomegalovirus exposure and HLA in healthy donors. Whole-study results and caveats: CMV serostatus alone was available as immune exposure information. Follow-up analysis seemed to connect common viral pathogens with several of the most significant clusters identified.

As regards this clone: Its antigen is not identified.

Trimming stripped 4 bases from V and 4 bases from J, with 9 bases between. The CDR3 has 13 residues. Germline values: CDR1 SGHDT, CDR2 YYEEEE. Amplification used 60 Vbeta primers and 13 Jbeta primers. Repertoires were generated with immunoSEQ multiplex PCR, while TCRdb's copy carries only in-frame clones and drops some. The sample records about 130,000 clones, 76% being singletons. V usage is TRBV5-6 and J usage is TRBJ2-1, with a possible D match to TRBD2 (5 bases). Sequenced input: PBMCs. This receptor was taken from a female donor in good health and CMV-seropositive. Written as DNA, the CDR3 is TGTGCCAGCAGCCCGACTATATACAATGAGCAGTTCTTC. Translating it yields CASSPTIYNEQFF.